This T cell receptor (beta chain) was sequenced in a study of cytomegalovirus exposure and HLA in healthy donors. For the study at large: The 100 to 150 validation repertoires were reported in a later analysis to have been generated on the same platform as the roughly 680 first-cohort repertoires. General study findings and limits: The study flagged roughly 150 TCR beta chains as cytomegalovirus-associated. In vitro data verified a few CMV-associated chains as specific for CMV antigens. Most TCR sequences were uncommon, yet certain public TCRs appeared in many donors.

Regarding this clone: Its antigen is unknown.

The method was immunoSEQ multiplex PCR; TCRdb's version includes in-frame clones alone and lacks a portion of them. The table records roughly 310,000 clones, roughly 87% of them present only once. Per germline, CDR1 SGDLS and CDR2 YYNGEE. Trimming cost V 0 bases and J 7 bases, with 16 bases left between them. This CDR3 comprises 15 residues. The chain recombines TRBV9 with TRBJ1-1, with a possible D match to TRBD1 (5 bases). The sequenced sample was PBMCs. The source of this sequence is a young man in good health and CMV-seronegative. DNA for the CDR3: TGTGCCAGCAGCGTAGGGGCGGGGATTCAGGGTGAAGCTTTCTTT. Its translation: CASSVGAGIQGEAFF.